The 20 T cell receptor beta chains below were found in one sample sequenced in a study of T cells after yellow fever vaccination. TCRdb fed the 5' RACE reads into MiXCR, producing one record per CDR3 protein. The sample lists about 550,000 distinct CDR3 sequences; 15% to 20% were seen once. Sequencing used PBMCs, obtained 15 days after the yellow fever booster vaccination. Source of these receptors: a man aged 30 to 39 who received the YFV17D yellow fever vaccine.

The chain recombines TRBV20-1 with TRBJ2-1; D is undetermined. The germline V gene has CDR1 DFQATT and CDR2 SNEGSKA (reference sequence). The V end was cut by 1 base, the J end by 7 bases, with 17 bases between. There are 15 residues in the CDR3. CDR3 sequence: CSARGAEGLWNEQFF. CDR3 coding DNA: TGCAGTGCTAGAGGGGCAGAAGGGCTTTGGAATGAGCAGTTCTTC.

The rearrangement uses TRBV20-1 and TRBJ2-3; tentative D call: TRBD1 (6 bases). The germline gives CDR1 DFQATT, CDR2 SNEGSKA (reference sequence). The germline V and J ends were trimmed by 3 bases and 2 bases, with 12 bases remaining between them. The CDR3 runs to 14 residues. The CDR3: CSARRAGATDTQYF. In DNA form, the CDR3 reads TGCAGTGCTAGGCGGGCAGGGGCCACAGATACGCAGTATTTT.

The chain combines TRBV19 with TRBJ2-3, with D unresolved. There are 15 residues in the CDR3. With 4 bases removed from V and 3 bases from J, the gap between germline ends came to 14 bases. CDR1 is LNHDA and CDR2 is SQIVND in the germline V gene (reference sequence). CDR3: CASSTTKDVTDTQYF. CDR3 coding DNA: TGTGCCAGTAGTACCACCAAGGATGTGACAGATACGCAGTATTTT.

The chain links TRBV23-1 to TRBJ2-3; 8 positions match TRBD1. TRBV23-1 qualifies as an ORF whose function is uncertain. The V gene end was trimmed by 9 bases and the J gene end by 5 bases; junction bases not matched to a gene: 19. The CDR3 extends over 17 amino acids. CDR3 amino acids: CASKRPTGQGGEDTQYF. The DNA for the CDR3 is TGCGCCAGTAAAAGGCCGACCGGACAGGGCGGTGAAGATACGCAGTATTTT.

This clonotype has just a few counts. The chain uses TRBV7-2 and TRBJ2-5; the D is unclear. The V and J ends lost 4 bases and 7 bases respectively, with 10 bases between them. Germline V gene lookup returns CDR1 SGHTA and CDR2 FQGNSA. The CDR3 has 12 residues. CDR3 nucleotides: TGTGCCAGCAGCTCCTCCCTAGGGACCCAGTACTTC. As protein: CASSSSLGTQYF. The variable domain in full, with the rest retrieved from reference TRBV7-2 and TRBJ2-5, is GAGVSQSPSNKVTEKGKDVELRCDPISGHTALYWYRQSLGQGLEFLIYFQGNSAPDKSGLPSDRFSAERTGGSVSTLTIQRTQQEDSAVYLCASSSSLGTQYFGPGTRLLVL.

This clonotype was observed a handful of times. The V gene is TRBV10-3, the J gene TRBJ2-7, with D uncertain. Germline CDR1 reads ENHRY; CDR2 reads SYGVKD. The CDR3 is 14 amino acids. Trimming removed 2 bases from V and 3 bases from J, with 11 bases in between. As DNA, the CDR3 is TGTGCCATCAGTGAGGCCCAACCCGTCTACGAGCAGTACTTC. Protein sequence: CAISEAQPVYEQYF.

This clonotype has a handful of counts. This chain joins TRBV25-1 and TRBJ2-1, with a weak D call TRBD2 (5 bases). The CDR3 is 15 amino acids. Germline V gene data show CDR1 as MGHDK and CDR2 as SYGVNS. V was cut by 4 bases and J by 0 bases, with 10 bases left in between. The CDR3 coding sequence is TGTGCCAGCAGTGGAGGGTGGAGCTCCTACAATGAGCAGTTCTTC. Protein sequence: CASSGGWSSYNEQFF.

V is TRBV7-9 and J is TRBJ1-6; D may be TRBD1 (5 bases). The CDR3 totals 15 residues. V was pared by 5 bases and J by 6 bases, with 14 bases between. Germline CDR1 and CDR2: SEHNR and FQNEAQ (reference sequence). CDR3 sequence reads: CASSPEGRPNSPLHF. CDR3 coding DNA: TGTGCCAGCAGCCCAGAGGGACGTCCTAATTCACCCCTCCACTTT.

J is TRBJ2-1 and V is TRBV6-2 or TRBV6-3; 7 nucleotides align to TRBD2. The V segment lost 0 bases and the J segment 0 bases; nucleotides outside the gene matches: 5. The CDR3 has 17 amino acids. CDR1 and CDR2 (germline): MNHEY, SVGEGT. CDR3 in amino acids: CASSYSAGRPSYNEQFF. In DNA form, the CDR3 reads TGTGCCAGCAGTTACTCTGCCGGGAGGCCCTCCTACAATGAGCAGTTCTTC.

This clonotype was recorded a few times. In DNA form, the CDR3 reads TGCAGTGCTAGATTAACGCTAGCGGGCGATGAGCAGTTCTTC. Protein sequence: CSARLTLAGDEQFF. The rearrangement joins TRBV20-1 to TRBJ2-1, with TRBD2 matching over 8 bases. This CDR3 has 14 residues. The V and J ends lost 2 bases and 8 bases, in that order; junction bases with no gene match: 8. From germline, CDR1 is DFQATT and CDR2 SNEGSKA (reference sequence).

This clonotype occurred a few times. The genes are TRBV10-3 and TRBJ2-7; 8 bases map to TRBD2. Losses at the gene ends were 11 bases for V and 1 base for J; bases not matched to a gene: 7. The CDR3 contains 13 residues. Looked up from germline, CDR1 is ENHRY and CDR2 is SYGVKD. CDR3 in amino acids: CAGSPSGSYEQYF. For the CDR3, the DNA is TGTGCCGGTTCCCCTAGCGGGTCCTACGAGCAGTACTTC.

In this sample, this clonotype turned up a few times. The V and J genes are TRBV6-5 and TRBJ1-5; 8 nucleotides line up with TRBD1. Germline CDR1 is MNHEY and CDR2 is SVGAGI. CDR3 size: 14 residues. V lost 4 bases to trimming and J lost 5 bases; unmatched junction nucleotides: 4. CDR3 coding DNA: TGTGCCAGCAGTTCACTGGACAGGGATCAGCCCCAGCATTTT. Translation gives CASSSLDRDQPQHF.

This clonotype has only a few counts. As DNA, the CDR3 is TGCGCCAGCAGCCCAGGGGCAGCGGGAGAGTCTCAATGGAGAGAGACCCAGTACTTC. This codes for CASSPGAAGESQWRETQYF. This chain uses TRBV4-1 with TRBJ2-5; TRBD2 matches 8 bases. V lost 4 bases to trimming and J lost 4 bases; unmatched junction nucleotides: 20. The CDR3 length is 19 residues. Looked up from germline, CDR1 is MGHRA and CDR2 is YSYEKL.

This clonotype has only a few counts. The chain couples TRBV20-1 to TRBJ1-2; 12 nucleotides align to TRBD1. This CDR3 is built from 13 residues. The V gene's germline CDR1 is DFQATT and CDR2 SNEGSKA (reference sequence). V was pared by 5 bases and J by 6 bases, with 4 bases of the junction left unmatched. The CDR3: CSAGTGGANGYTF. The CDR3 DNA sequence: TGCAGTGCTGGGACAGGGGGCGCAAATGGCTACACCTTC.

This clonotype came up a few times. The J gene is TRBJ2-1, the V gene TRBV14; maybe TRBD2 (7 bases). The CDR3 has 13 amino acids. V was cut by 3 bases and J by 10 bases, with 13 bases left in between. CDR1 is SGHDN, CDR2 FVKESK, per germline. DNA of the CDR3: TGTGCCAGCAGCCATACCAGGGGAGGGGAGCAGTTCTTC. Protein product: CASSHTRGGEQFF.

This clonotype was observed many times. The CDR3 spells CASSLGPTSGRSQETQYF. The CDR3 bases are TGTGCCAGCAGCTTGGGACCTACTAGCGGGAGGTCCCAAGAGACCCAGTACTTC. This sequence joins TRBV5-4 and TRBJ2-5, with 12 nucleotides matching TRBD2. The V gene end was trimmed by 0 bases and the J gene end by 1 base; junction bases not matched to a gene: 7. Per germline, CDR1 SGHNT and CDR2 YYREEE (reference sequence). The CDR3 sequence is 18 residues long.

The genes are TRBV27 and TRBJ2-7; D is possibly TRBD1 (6 bases). The germline CDR1 and CDR2 sequences are MNHEY and SMNVEV (reference sequence). Trimming stripped 5 bases from V and 0 bases from J, with 11 bases between. The length of the CDR3 is 14 residues. This chain's CDR3 is CASSARTDSYEQYF. CDR3 DNA: TGTGCCAGCAGTGCTCGGACAGACTCCTACGAGCAGTACTTC.

This clonotype was seen more than once but under ten times. The V and J genes are TRBV10-3 and TRBJ2-7, with 7 positions matching TRBD1. CDR1 is ENHRY and CDR2 is SYGVKD in the germline V gene. The junction had 3 bases not matched to a gene; V was cut back by 7 bases and J by 0 bases. The CDR3 sequence is 13 residues long. CDR3 region: CAITRDSSYEQYF. CDR3 sequence (DNA): TGTGCCATCACCCGGGACAGCTCCTACGAGCAGTACTTC.

This clonotype has more than one count but fewer than ten. V and J are TRBV20-1 and TRBJ2-1; 7 bases fit TRBD1. Looked up from germline, CDR1 is DFQATT and CDR2 is SNEGSKA (reference sequence). This CDR3 is built from 14 residues. V trimming: 6 bases; J trimming: 7 bases; junction bases outside the gene matches: 12. DNA of the CDR3: TGCAGTGCCCAACCGGGACAGAAGTATAATGAGCAGTTCTTC. Its protein is CSAQPGQKYNEQFF.

This clonotype was counted only a few times. This chain links TRBV6-5 with TRBJ2-2; 7 positions match TRBD1. The CDR3 consists of 16 residues. Germline CDR1 MNHEY, CDR2 SVGAGI. After removal of 2 bases from V and 4 bases from J, the junction contained 7 bases not matched to a gene. The CDR3 sequence: CASSYPGQVPTGELFF. CDR3 nucleotide sequence: TGTGCCAGCAGTTACCCCGGACAGGTTCCCACCGGGGAGCTGTTTTTT.